Described below is a single TCR beta chain sequence and its context. Its antigen is unidentified. These data originate in a study of beta chain features in type 1 diabetes. Notes on the study in general: Among patients with Type 1 diabetes, TCRB CDR3s were moderately but significantly shorter in every one of the four CD4+ subsets.

Expressed TCRB transcripts were sequenced because the isolated RNA had all been reverse transcribed beforehand. The method was immunoSEQ multiplex PCR; TCRdb's version includes in-frame clones alone and lacks a portion of them. The table includes hundreds of thousands of clones, about 14% detected once. The clonotype comes from a man younger than 30 with type 1 diabetes. Material for sequencing was naive CD4+ T cells from blood.

The chain's CDR3 is CATSPRTGWRTDTQYF. CDR3 nucleotide sequence: TGTGCCACCAGCCCTCGGACAGGGTGGAGGACAGATACGCAGTATTTT. This sequence joins TRBV15 and TRBJ2-3, with TRBD1 identical over 8 bases. Germline trimming cut 5 bases from V and 3 bases from J; bases unmatched to any gene: 10. The CDR3 loop spans 16 amino acids. From germline, CDR1 is LNHNV and CDR2 YYDKDF (reference sequence).